This section outlines one T cell receptor beta chain sequence together with its context. Its specificity is unknown. V lost 4 bases to trimming and J lost 8 bases, with 10 bases between them. In germline, CDR1 is SGHRS, CDR2 YFSETQ. There are 12 residues in the CDR3. This specimen comes from a study of vaccination effects on CD4 cells after COVID-19. Points from the study as a whole: New vaccine-induced clones dominated convalescents' post-vaccine spike-reactive clones.

The data were produced by immunoSEQ multiplex PCR, yet TCRdb's version contains in-frame clones alone and is incomplete. The sample carries under 80,000 clones, 60% to 75% recorded once. The ViraFEST assay expanded antigen-specific CD4+ T cells with viral peptide pools before sequencing. Following a roughly 9-day culture, CD4+ T cells were purified. From March to December 2020, the person had a SARS-CoV-2 infection that was confirmed by PCR. Every well got fewer than 2.5 million PBMC, which were grown with about 9.6 IU/ml IL-2 and about 10 ug/ml peptides. The culture used as the negative control contained an HIV-1 Nef peptide pool. Cultures received IL-2 medium that replaced half the medium on days 3 and 7.

This specimen consisted of CD4+ T cells from PBMCs cultured with HIV peptides, obtained before COVID-19 vaccination. Subset denoted: HIV-1 Nef peptide pool negative control/reference culture. The chain is built from TRBV5-1 and TRBJ2-1; possible D gene TRBD2, 6 bases. This sequence originates from a human donor who had a prior SARS-CoV-2 infection. CDR3 DNA sequence: TGCGCCAGCAGCGTCACTAGCTATGAGCAGTTCTTC. This translates into CASSVTSYEQFF. The full variable domain, with the rest looked up from reference TRBV5-1 and TRBJ2-1, is KAGVTQTPRYLIKTRGQQVTLSCSPISGHRSVSWYQQTPGQGLQFLFEYFSETQRNKGNFPGRFSGRQFSNSRSEMNVSTLELGDSALYLCASSVTSYEQFFGPGTRLTVL.